This TCR beta chain was documented in a study of cytomegalovirus exposure and HLA in healthy donors. Study-level points and caveats: Productive status was seen about 87% or about 30% of the time for most TCR beta V segments in an earlier analysis.

Germline V gene sequence: CDR1 SNHLY, CDR2 FYNNEI. The CDR3 is 14 amino acids. With 8 bases clipped from V and 10 bases from J, the junction kept 7 bases outside the gene matches. The PCR had 60 Vbeta and 13 Jbeta primers. As originally analysed: Among the unique TCR beta chains that a later analysis counted, about 84 million in all, about 11 million were shared. Method: immunoSEQ multiplex PCR; TCRdb's copy keeps in-frame clones and lacks some. V, J and clone size are those of that table, while D and trimming were read from the DNA. This table holds about 120,000 clones. A note on this clone: Its target is not known.

The chain combines TRBV2 with TRBJ2-1; 14 nucleotides align to TRBD2. Sequencing was carried out using PBMCs. This sequence was found in a man aged 25-45 years in good health and CMV-seronegative. As DNA, the CDR3 is TGTGCCAGCGGACTAGCGGGGGGCCGTCAGGAGCAGTTCTTC. Its translation is CASGLAGGRQEQFF.